One sample yielded the 5 T cell receptor beta chains listed below, sequenced in a study of cytomegalovirus exposure and HLA in healthy donors. Researchers ran the PCR with 60 Vbeta and 13 Jbeta primers. Produced via immunoSEQ multiplex PCR; TCRdb's table is partial and in-frame only. The table has 150,000 to 200,000 clones, approximately 71% seen once. Sequencing was carried out using PBMCs. These receptor sequences come from a woman in her 40s in good health and CMV-seropositive.

The rearrangement links TRBV12-5 to TRBJ2-3, with D perhaps TRBD2 (5 bases). Trimming shortened V by 0 bases and J by 4 bases, and 14 bases separated the two germline ends. This CDR3 region has 16 residues. Germline CDR1 reads LGHNT; CDR2 reads FRNRAP. The CDR3 reads CASGLVLGEYPDTQYF. The CDR3 region has the DNA TGTGCTAGTGGTTTGGTACTTGGGGAGTATCCAGATACGCAGTATTTT. Full variable domain (outside the CDR3, taken from reference TRBV12-5 and TRBJ2-3): DARVTQTPRHKVTEMGQEVTMRCQPILGHNTVFWYRQTMMQGLELLAYFRNRAPLDDSGMPKDRFSAEMPDATLATLKIQPSEPRDSAVYFCASGLVLGEYPDTQYFGPGTRLTVL.

Details on this clone: Its ends do not fully match the called genes, so a read error is possible. The CDR3 is CASSINRRFELFF. The CDR3 DNA follows: TGTGCCAGTAGTATAAACAGGCGATTCGAGCTGTTCTTC. This rearrangement joins TRBV19 to TRBJ2-1; D may be TRBD1 (5 bases). In germline, CDR1 is LNHDA, CDR2 SQIVND (reference sequence). CDR3 length: 13 residues.

This chain uses TRBV4-1 with TRBJ2-7, with 11 nucleotides matching TRBD2. The germline CDR1 and CDR2 sequences are MGHRA and YSYEKL. The CDR3 consists of 15 residues. The ends lost 5 bases at V and 5 bases at J; junction bases unmatched: 8. The CDR3 region has the DNA TGCGCCAGCAGCGAGACTAGCGGGAATCGGGACGAGCAGTACTTC. Translated, it gives CASSETSGNRDEQYF.

The gene calls are TRBV6-6 and TRBJ2-7; tentatively, D is TRBD1 (5 bases). Germline V gives CDR1 MNHNY, CDR2 SVGAGI (reference sequence). CDR3 size: 15 residues. The V end lost 0 bases, the J end lost 6 bases, and 15 bases lay between the germline ends. CDR3 DNA sequence: TGTGCCAGCAGTTACTCGCGGCAGGGCGACCGCGAGCAGTACTTC. It is translated as CASSYSRQGDREQYF.

The gene calls are TRBV19 and TRBJ1-6; TRBD1 might be the D (6 bases). This CDR3 comprises 13 residues. V lost 10 bases to trimming and J lost 0 bases, with 7 bases between them. Germline CDR1 LNHDA, CDR2 SQIVND (reference sequence). CDR3 region: CATGDSYNSPLHF. The CDR3 region has the DNA TGTGCCACAGGGGACTCCTATAATTCACCCCTCCACTTT.